This entry lists 23 T cell receptor beta chains sequenced from one sample in a study of long-term antiretroviral therapy in people with HIV. Investigators performed immunoSEQ version v3.0 at survey level. Data came from immunoSEQ multiplex PCR; TCRdb stores just in-frame clones and leaves some out. The table records over 25,000 clones, around 80% of them present only once. The source material was unsorted PBMCs, sampled 3 years after starting antiretroviral therapy. These receptors originate from a man aged 35-49 years with HIV.

V usage is TRBV27 and J usage is TRBJ2-1; 7 nucleotides match TRBD2. CDR1 is MNHEY, CDR2 SMNVEV, per germline (reference sequence). V gave up 6 bases and J gave up 9 bases; unmatched junction bases: 5. The CDR3 is 12 amino acids. CDR3 in amino acids: CASRSWGGEQFF. The CDR3 DNA reads as TGTGCCAGCAGAAGTTGGGGGGGTGAGCAGTTCTTC.

The chain uses TRBV13 and TRBJ1-1; the D gene is possibly TRBD1 (5 bases). V shed 5 bases and J shed 6 bases, with 13 bases lying between them. CDR1 PRHDT and CDR2 FYEKMQ come from the germline V gene (reference sequence). This CDR3 region has 13 residues. The CDR3 nucleotides read TGTGCCAGCAGCCGGCAGGGACCCCCTGAAGCTTTCTTT. Protein sequence: CASSRQGPPEAFF.

The chain carries TRBV28 and TRBJ2-7; D might be TRBD1 or TRBD2, each matching 5 bases. The V gene lost 6 bases and the J gene lost 3 bases, with 12 bases spanning the gap. Germline loops: CDR1 MDHEN, CDR2 SYDVKM. CDR3 length: 13 amino acids. The CDR3 loop is CASSLGTGYEQYF. CDR3 bases: TGTGCCAGCAGCCTGGGGACGGGCTACGAGCAGTACTTC.

The CDR3 spells CASSSTGLGGNTIYF. The CDR3 DNA follows: TGTGCCAGCTCATCGACAGGGTTGGGTGGAAACACCATATATTTT. The V and J genes are TRBV18 and TRBJ1-3, with 7 bases aligning to TRBD1. V gave up 5 bases and J gave up 3 bases; unmatched junction bases: 7. Germline CDR1 KGHSH, CDR2 LQKENI. This CDR3 has 15 residues.

V and J are TRBV15 and TRBJ2-1; 10 bases align to TRBD2. V gave up 2 bases and J gave up 7 bases; unmatched junction bases: 11. Looked up from germline, CDR1 is LNHNV and CDR2 is YYDKDF (reference sequence). This CDR3 has 17 amino acids. DNA for the CDR3: TGTGCCACCAGCAGATCTTGGGCAGCGGGAGGGGTTAATGAGCAGTTCTTC. Its translation: CATSRSWAAGGVNEQFF.

This chain links TRBV9 with TRBJ2-3, with 7 nucleotides matching TRBD1. The junction had 13 bases not matched to a gene; V was cut back by 4 bases and J by 5 bases. Germline CDR1 and CDR2: SGDLS and YYNGEE. The length of the CDR3 is 16 residues. CDR3 loop: CASSFGQAHWEDTQYF. Here the CDR3 DNA reads TGTGCCAGCAGCTTCGGACAGGCTCACTGGGAAGATACGCAGTATTTT. Filled out from reference TRBV9 and TRBJ2-3, the complete variable domain reads DSGVTQTPKHLITATGQRVTLRCSPRSGDLSVYWYQQSLDQGLQFLIQYYNGEERAKGNILERFSAQQFPDLHSELNLSSLELGDSALYFCASSFGQAHWEDTQYFGPGTRLTVL.

The rearrangement uses TRBV5-5 and TRBJ1-1; possibly TRBD1 for D (6 bases). This CDR3 is built from 15 residues. Germline V gene sequence: CDR1 SGHKS, CDR2 YYEKEE (reference sequence). V lost 2 bases and J lost 2, with 13 bases in between. The CDR3 here is CASSFWWTANTEAFF. CDR3 nucleotides: TGTGCCAGCAGCTTTTGGTGGACAGCAAACACTGAAGCTTTCTTT.

The chain uses TRBV20-1 and TRBJ2-7; D is uncertain. V lost 0 bases and J 7 bases, leaving 7 bases between the germline ends. CDR1 DFQATT and CDR2 SNEGSKA come from the germline V gene (reference sequence). CDR3 length equals 11 residues. Here the CDR3 reads CSARDIGEQYF. DNA of the CDR3: TGCAGTGCTAGAGACATTGGGGAGCAGTACTTC.

The chain links TRBV27 to TRBJ2-1, with 7 bases identical to TRBD1. CDR3 size: 12 residues. Germline CDR1 MNHEY, CDR2 SMNVEV (reference sequence). Trimming removed 6 bases from V and 8 bases from J; junction bases left unmatched: 4. The CDR3 bases are TGTGCCAGCAGGACAGGGTACGATGAGCAGTTCTTC. Translating gives CASRTGYDEQFF.

This clone was seen a few times. The J gene is TRBJ2-1, the V gene TRBV5-1; D might be TRBD2 (5 bases). CDR1 is SGHRS and CDR2 is YFSETQ in the germline V gene. This CDR3 spans 11 amino acids. The ends were cut back, 4 bases at V and 10 bases at J, with 9 bases in the middle. The CDR3 is CASSDGLEQFF. DNA of the CDR3: TGCGCCAGCAGCGATGGACTCGAGCAGTTCTTC.

The genes are TRBV19 and TRBJ1-2, with 8 bases that match TRBD1. J lost 7 bases, V lost 5 bases, and 12 bases had no gene match. This CDR3 has 15 residues. In germline, CDR1 is LNHDA, CDR2 SQIVND (reference sequence). The chain's CDR3 is CASSAPGTGGGGYTF. CDR3 nucleotides: TGTGCCAGTAGTGCTCCCGGGACAGGAGGAGGTGGCTACACCTTC. The complete variable domain, with remaining parts taken from reference TRBV19 and TRBJ1-2, reads DGGITQSPKYLFRKEGQNVTLSCEQNLNHDAMYWYRQDPGQGLRLIYYSQIVNDFQKGDIAEGYSVSREKKESFPLTVTSAQKNPTAFYLCASSAPGTGGGGYTFGSGTRLTVV.

This sequence joins TRBV2 and TRBJ2-3, with 8 bases matching TRBD1. J was trimmed by 3 bases and V by 5 bases; bases with no gene match: 7. This CDR3 is built from 15 residues. From germline, CDR1 is SNHLY and CDR2 FYNNEI. CDR3 residues: CASSWTGKGTDTQYF. DNA for the CDR3: TGTGCCAGCAGTTGGACAGGGAAGGGAACAGATACGCAGTATTTT. The variable domain in full, completed from reference TRBV2 and TRBJ2-3, reads EPEVTQTPSHQVTQMGQEVILRCVPISNHLYFYWYRQILGQKVEFLVSFYNNEISEKSEIFDDQFSVERPDGSNFTLKIRSTKLEDSAMYFCASSWTGKGTDTQYFGPGTRLTVL.

The chain couples TRBV19 to TRBJ1-1, with D hard to call. Trimming pared 7 bases from V and 0 bases from J, leaving 9 bases between. CDR1 and CDR2 (germline): LNHDA, SQIVND (reference sequence). This CDR3 has 13 residues. The CDR3 reads CASTQLLNTEAFF. The DNA for the CDR3 is TGTGCCAGTACCCAACTCCTGAACACTGAAGCTTTCTTT.

V gene TRBV9 combines with J gene TRBJ1-5; D is unclear. Trimming pared 4 bases from V and 6 bases from J, leaving 11 bases between. Germline-derived CDR1 and CDR2 are SGDLS and YYNGEE. This CDR3 is 13 amino acids long. CDR3 region: CASSLSPGQPQHF. The CDR3, as DNA: TGTGCCAGCAGCCTATCTCCAGGTCAGCCCCAGCATTTT.

This clone was observed a single time. The chain recombines TRBV13 with TRBJ2-2; the D is unclear. Germline-derived CDR1 and CDR2 are PRHDT and FYEKMQ (reference sequence). This CDR3 spans 14 amino acids. Trimming stripped 5 bases from V and 3 bases from J, with 10 bases between. For the CDR3, the DNA is TGTGCCAGCAGCCCCAACATGGACACCGGGGAGCTGTTTTTT. Protein sequence: CASSPNMDTGELFF.

The table lists this clone with a count of one. J is TRBJ1-1 and V is TRBV13, with D unresolved. V was clipped by 4 bases and J by 1 base, with 16 bases between them. The CDR3 sequence is 16 residues long. Germline CDR1 and CDR2: PRHDT and FYEKMQ (reference sequence). The CDR3 coding sequence is TGTGCCAGCAGCTGGTCGGGTCTCAGATCGAACACTGAAGCTTTCTTT. Amino acid sequence: CASSWSGLRSNTEAFF.

The chain couples TRBV6-1 to TRBJ2-1, with D possibly matching TRBD1 (6 bases). The CDR3 has 15 amino acids. V lost 6 bases to trimming and J lost 0 bases, with 12 bases between them. CDR1 is MNHNS and CDR2 is SASEGT in the germline V gene. CDR3 in DNA: TGTGCCAGCAGCCGCCAGGGGATCTCCTACAATGAGCAGTTCTTC. It encodes CASSRQGISYNEQFF.

This chain joins TRBV25-1 and TRBJ2-7; D remains unclear. The CDR3 extends over 12 amino acids. Germline values: CDR1 MGHDK, CDR2 SYGVNS. Deletions cut 6 bases from V and 2 bases from J, with 8 bases between. The CDR3 sequence is CASRRLTYEQYF. The CDR3 bases are TGTGCCAGCAGGCGGTTAACCTACGAGCAGTACTTC.

The rearrangement uses TRBV5-4 and TRBJ2-2; either TRBD1 or TRBD2 may fit D (7 bases each). Trimming pared 4 bases from V and 1 base from J, leaving 14 bases between. There are 16 residues in the CDR3. Germline V gene sequence: CDR1 SGHNT, CDR2 YYREEE (reference sequence). CDR3 DNA sequence: TGTGCCAGCAGCACAGGGGAGGGGTTGAACACCGGGGAGCTGTTTTTT. Translating it yields CASSTGEGLNTGELFF.

This clone was counted a single time. The CDR3 region has the DNA TGTGCCAGCAGTCCCCAGGTTAGCGGGATCTCCTACGAGCAGTACTTC. Its protein is CASSPQVSGISYEQYF. The V call is TRBV28, the J call TRBJ2-7; 8 bases agree with TRBD2. CDR3 length: 16 amino acids. V was clipped by 5 bases and J by 0 bases; unmatched bases: 9. CDR1 and CDR2 from the germline V gene are MDHEN and SYDVKM.

This sequence joins TRBV7-8 and TRBJ2-3; 10 bases fit TRBD2. The CDR3 length is 15 residues. The J segment lost 4 bases and the V segment lost 2 bases, leaving 3 bases of the junction unmatched. The germline V gene has CDR1 SGHVS and CDR2 FQNEAQ. The chain's CDR3 is CASSLRSGRADTQYF. The CDR3 DNA is TGTGCCAGCAGCTTACGAAGCGGGAGGGCAGATACGCAGTATTTT.

This chain connects TRBV7-8 to TRBJ1-1, with D hard to call. V was trimmed by 2 bases and J by 1 base, leaving 5 bases between them. CDR1 is SGHVS, CDR2 FQNEAQ, per germline. This CDR3 region has 13 residues. CDR3 residues: CASSLNENTEAFF. CDR3 nucleotides: TGTGCCAGCAGCTTAAACGAGAACACTGAAGCTTTCTTT.

The chain carries TRBV2 and TRBJ1-2, with D tentatively TRBD1 (6 bases). This CDR3 region has 16 residues. V was clipped by 2 bases and J by 4 bases, with 17 bases between them. Germline-derived CDR1 and CDR2 are SNHLY and FYNNEI. The CDR3 here is CASSESGAMVGYGYTF. CDR3 sequence (DNA): TGTGCCAGCAGTGAATCGGGGGCCATGGTCGGCTATGGCTACACCTTC.